The 9 T cell receptor beta chains below all came from one sample that was sequenced in a study of PD-L1 blockade in urothelial cancer. Time point defined: peripheral blood 6 weeks after treatment start. Measured with immunoSEQ multiplex PCR; TCRdb has only the in-frame clones, and not every one. Of around 110,000 clones listed, more than 85% are singletons. Sample: PBMCs, taken around atezolizumab (anti-PD-L1) treatment. The receptors derive from a man aged 55 to 70 with urothelial cancer.

The genes are TRBV5-4 and TRBJ2-7, with D perhaps TRBD2 (5 bases). CDR1 is SGHNT and CDR2 is YYREEE in the germline V gene (reference sequence). Trimming stripped 2 bases from V and 2 bases from J, with 14 bases between. The CDR3 runs 15 residues. In nucleotides, the CDR3 is TGTGCCAGCAGCTTAAGAGGGAGCTACACCTACGAGCAGTACTTC. Protein sequence: CASSLRGSYTYEQYF.

The rearrangement links TRBV6-1 to TRBJ2-3; 9 nucleotides line up with TRBD1. The V and J ends lost 4 bases and 2 bases, in that order; junction bases with no gene match: 7. The CDR3 consists of 16 residues. Germline CDR1 reads MNHNS; CDR2 reads SASEGT. In DNA, the CDR3 is TGTGCCAGCAGTGGACCACAGGGGGCGATCACAGATACGCAGTATTTT. It yields the protein CASSGPQGAITDTQYF.

This clone was detected only once. The V gene is TRBV18, the J gene TRBJ2-1; 7 nucleotides line up with TRBD2. The CDR3 spans 16 residues. Germline CDR1 KGHSH, CDR2 LQKENI. Trimming took 4 bases from V and 1 from J; bases not matched to a gene: 7. The CDR3 DNA sequence: TGTGCCAGCTCACTACGGCTAGCGGATTCCTACAATGAGCAGTTCTTC. Residues: CASSLRLADSYNEQFF.

Points on this clone: One end of the junction does not line up with germline, which may come from a read error. This sequence joins TRBV27 and TRBJ2-3, with 10 bases aligning to TRBD1. Germline V gives CDR1 MNHEY, CDR2 SMNVEV (reference sequence). The length of the CDR3 is 18 residues. The CDR3 DNA is TGTGCCAGCAGTTACAAGAGTTCGACAGGGGGCCCCTCAGATATGCAGTATTTT. It is translated as CASSYKSSTGGPSDMQYF.

The chain carries TRBV29-1 and TRBJ2-3; 8 nucleotides agree with TRBD1. V lost 6 bases and J lost 1; bases outside the gene matches: 6. The germline V gene encodes CDR1 SQVTM and CDR2 ANQGSEA. CDR3 length equals 14 residues. CDR3 nucleotide sequence: TGCAGCGTCCCCAGGACAGGGCGCACAGATACGCAGTATTTT. This sequence encodes CSVPRTGRTDTQYF.

The V and J genes are TRBV9 and TRBJ2-1; maybe TRBD1 (6 bases). V was shortened by 6 bases and J by 2 bases, with 15 bases between the two germline ends. The CDR3 sequence is 15 residues long. Germline CDR1 is SGDLS and CDR2 is YYNGEE. CDR3 nucleotide sequence: TGTGCCAGCACGCGAACCGGGACACCCTACAATGAGCAGTTCTTC. Protein product: CASTRTGTPYNEQFF.

The CDR3 here is CAWSVGSQPQHF. DNA of the CDR3: TGTGCCTGGAGTGTGGGGAGCCAGCCCCAGCATTTT. V and J are TRBV30 and TRBJ1-5; no reliable D call. Germline values: CDR1 GTSNPN, CDR2 SVGIG (reference sequence). V was cut by 0 bases and J by 7 bases, with 7 bases left in between. The CDR3 spans 12 residues.

The chain uses TRBV10-3 and TRBJ2-4; 10 bases align to TRBD2. Trimming took 2 bases from V and 5 from J; bases not matched to a gene: 0. The length of the CDR3 is 14 residues. Looked up from germline, CDR1 is ENHRY and CDR2 is SYGVKD. This chain's CDR3 is CAISEGLAENIQYF. Written as DNA, the CDR3 is TGTGCCATCAGTGAGGGACTAGCGGAAAACATTCAGTACTTC.

The chain links TRBV7-3 to TRBJ2-3, with TRBD2 matching over 9 bases. CDR3 length equals 18 residues. Per germline, CDR1 SGHTA and CDR2 FQGTGA. V shed 4 bases, J shed 4 bases, and the junction held 15 bases outside the gene matches. The CDR3 sequence is CASSSLPLAAGGADTQYF. CDR3 DNA sequence: TGTGCCAGCAGCTCTCTACCACTAGCGGCGGGAGGGGCAGATACGCAGTATTTT.